Each of the 11 T cell receptor beta chains below was sequenced from the same sample in a study of cytomegalovirus exposure and HLA in healthy donors. PCR involved 60 Vbeta and 13 Jbeta primers. Profiled with immunoSEQ multiplex PCR; TCRdb holds only in-frame clones, not every one. Of 200,000 or so clones in the sample, approximately 83% are singletons; the top ten hold 0.098%. The sequencing input was PBMCs. These receptors all come from a boy aged 2 to 10 in good health and CMV-seronegative.

The CDR3 is CASSPGQGYTEAFF. CDR3 DNA: TGTGCCAGCAGTCCCGGACAGGGGTACACTGAAGCTTTCTTT. The chain recombines TRBV6-6 with TRBJ1-1, with 9 bases that match TRBD1. This CDR3 comprises 14 residues. V lost 5 bases, J lost 3 bases, and 4 bases stayed unmatched. Germline V gene data show CDR1 as MNHNY and CDR2 as SVGAGI (reference sequence).

This clone showed up just a few times. The chain joins TRBV5-1 to TRBJ2-3; 10 nucleotides line up with TRBD2. The CDR3 length is 15 residues. Trimming removed 7 bases from V and 2 bases from J; junction bases left unmatched: 7. Germline-derived CDR1 and CDR2 are SGHRS and YFSETQ. The CDR3 sequence: CASRYGTSVTDTQYF. CDR3 nucleotides: TGCGCCAGCCGATATGGGACTAGCGTCACAGATACGCAGTATTTT.

V and J are TRBV11-2 and TRBJ1-3, with D maybe TRBD1 (5 bases). Per germline, CDR1 SGHAT and CDR2 FQNNGV. The CDR3 is made up of 16 amino acids. Trimming removed 3 bases from V and 1 base from J, with 13 bases in between. Here the CDR3 DNA reads TGTGCCAGCAGCTTTCTATCCCAGGGATCTGGAAACACCATATATTTT. It is translated as CASSFLSQGSGNTIYF.

The V gene is TRBV18, the J gene TRBJ1-1, with 7 bases aligning to TRBD1. The CDR3 spans 14 residues. Germline V gene lookup returns CDR1 KGHSH and CDR2 LQKENI. J lost 5 bases, V lost 5 bases, and 8 bases had no gene match. The CDR3, as DNA: TGTGCCAGCTCAGGAAGACAGGGAAAAACTGAAGCTTTCTTT. Its translation is CASSGRQGKTEAFF.

The chain couples TRBV30 to TRBJ2-5, with a tentative D call TRBD1 (5 bases). Germline V lookup: CDR1 GTSNPN, CDR2 SVGIG (reference sequence). The CDR3 length is 15 residues. Trimming took 1 base from V and 3 from J, leaving 15 bases between them. CDR3 region: CAWSGVGVTEETQYF. The CDR3, as DNA: TGTGCCTGGAGTGGGGTAGGGGTGACCGAAGAGACCCAGTACTTC.

The CDR3 here is CASSQARGQGNEKLFF. The DNA of the CDR3 is TGCGCCAGCAGCCAAGCGCGGGGACAGGGAAATGAAAAACTGTTTTTT. The gene calls are TRBV4-1 and TRBJ1-4; 9 bases are a match to TRBD1. The CDR3 runs to 16 residues. Germline V gene data show CDR1 as MGHRA and CDR2 as YSYEKL. V shed 1 base, J shed 5 bases, and the junction held 5 bases outside the gene matches.

V and J are TRBV6-6 and TRBJ2-4, with 7 bases identical to TRBD2. From germline, CDR1 is MNHNY and CDR2 SVGAGI (reference sequence). CDR3 length: 14 residues. Trimming removed 2 bases from V and 7 bases from J; junction bases left unmatched: 5. The CDR3 loop is CASSYGGDVNIQYF. In nucleotides, the CDR3 is TGTGCCAGCAGTTACGGGGGGGACGTGAACATTCAGTACTTC.

The J gene is TRBJ2-3, the V gene TRBV11-3, with a weak D call TRBD1 (6 bases). The CDR3 contains 18 residues. CDR1 and CDR2 from the germline V gene are SGHNT and YENEEA. Trimming took 2 bases from V and 2 from J, leaving 20 bases between them. The CDR3: CASSLSFRDTNSTDTQYF. Here the CDR3 DNA reads TGTGCCAGCAGCTTATCCTTCCGGGACACCAACTCCACAGATACGCAGTATTTT.

The DNA for the CDR3 is TGCGCCAGCAGCCCTACTAGCGGGGGGGCTGGAGAGACCCAGTACTTC. Its protein product is CASSPTSGGAGETQYF. The V and J genes are TRBV5-1 and TRBJ2-5; TRBD2 matches at 13 bases. This CDR3 is built from 16 residues. The V segment lost 4 bases and the J segment 4 bases; nucleotides outside the gene matches: 7. Germline values: CDR1 SGHRS, CDR2 YFSETQ.

This clone has a handful of counts. The V call is TRBV7-3, the J call TRBJ2-3; weak D call: TRBD2 (7 bases). With 7 bases removed from V and 1 base from J, the gap between germline ends came to 18 bases. The CDR3 is made up of 16 amino acids. CDR1 is SGHTA, CDR2 FQGTGA, per germline. The CDR3 bases are TGTGCCAGCATCCTAGTAGGGGGGGCAGGCACAGATACGCAGTATTTT. The encoded protein is CASILVGGAGTDTQYF.

The J gene is TRBJ2-5, the V gene TRBV7-2; 8 bases match TRBD1. The J call is doubtful: the DNA matches TRBJ2-7 better. The CDR3 length is 13 residues. Germline lookup yields CDR1 SGHTA and CDR2 FQGNSA. Written as DNA, the CDR3 is TGTGCCAGCAGCTTAGACAGGGGGTACGAGCAGTACTTC. Protein sequence: CASSLDRGYEQYF.